The 8 T cell receptor beta chains below were found in one sample sequenced in a study of OX40 agonist ivuxolimab in advanced cancers. The repertoire was sequenced with immunoSEQ multiplex PCR; TCRdb's copy has only in-frame clones and lacks some. This sample has nearly 85,000 clones, with approximately 87% found just once. This specimen consisted of CD4+ or CD8+ T cells sorted from blood, obtained in a trial of the OX40 agonist ivuxolimab. The receptors were sampled from an adult with an advanced solid tumor such as melanoma, head and neck, liver or kidney cancer.

V gene TRBV11-2 combines with J gene TRBJ2-7; 9 bases agree with TRBD1. The V and J ends lost 5 bases and 7 bases, in that order; junction bases with no gene match: 6. The CDR3 runs 13 residues. Germline CDR1 is SGHAT and CDR2 is FQNNGV. CDR3 coding DNA: TGTGCCAGCAGCCGGGACAGGGTAAGGGAGCAGTACTTC. This translates into CASSRDRVREQYF.

This chain uses TRBV6-6 with TRBJ1-1; D possibly corresponds to TRBD1 (6 bases). Germline V CDR1 and CDR2: MNHNY, SVGAGI (reference sequence). Trimming cost V 9 bases and J 1 base, with 12 bases left between them. This CDR3 region has 13 residues. The CDR3 region is CASGGTPNTEAFF. Here the CDR3 DNA reads TGTGCCAGTGGGGGGACACCGAACACTGAAGCTTTCTTT.

The chain uses TRBV7-2 and TRBJ1-5, with 7 bases that match TRBD1. The germline V gene encodes CDR1 SGHTA and CDR2 FQGNSA. V was pared by 1 base and J by 5 bases, with 5 bases of the junction left unmatched. This CDR3 is built from 15 residues. The CDR3 region has the DNA TGTGCCAGCAGCTTAGTGGCAGGGGGGTATCAGCCCCAGCATTTT. It specifies CASSLVAGGYQPQHF.

This rearrangement joins TRBV5-6 to TRBJ1-4; D unresolved. The V end lost 1 base, the J end lost 7 bases, and 14 bases lay between the germline ends. CDR1 SGHDT and CDR2 YYEEEE come from the germline V gene. The CDR3 length is 15 residues. Here the CDR3 reads CASSLRRTEGEKLFF. DNA of the CDR3: TGTGCCAGCAGCTTGAGGCGGACTGAGGGTGAAAAACTGTTTTTT. The whole variable domain, remainder taken from reference TRBV5-6 and TRBJ1-4, is DAGVTQSPTHLIKTRGQQVTLRCSPKSGHDTVSWYQQALGQGPQFIFQYYEEEERQRGNFPDRFSGHQFPNYSSELNVNALLLGDSALYLCASSLRRTEGEKLFFGSGTQLSVL.

The chain employs TRBV5-1 and TRBJ2-5, with no clear D. The CDR3 is 13 residues long. CDR1 and CDR2 from the germline V gene are SGHRS and YFSETQ. Trimming took off 1 base at V and 5 bases at J, with 9 bases between the two ends. DNA for the CDR3: TGCGCCAGCAGCTTGAAACCCGGTGAGACCCAGTACTTC. This gives the protein CASSLKPGETQYF.

The chain is built from TRBV25-1 and TRBJ2-5; 7 nucleotides align to TRBD2. This CDR3 comprises 14 residues. Trimming at V came to 10 bases and at J to 2 bases, leaving 10 bases not matched to a gene. Germline values: CDR1 MGHDK, CDR2 SYGVNS. This chain's CDR3 is CATGSGVLQETQYF. The CDR3 bases are TGTGCCACCGGCAGCGGGGTCCTACAAGAGACCCAGTACTTC.

This clone occurred a few times. The chain links TRBV10-2 to TRBJ1-4; D gene ambiguous. CDR3 length equals 17 residues. CDR1 WSHSY and CDR2 SAAADI come from the germline V gene. Trimming left V 8 bases short and J 0 bases short, with 19 bases between. The CDR3 loop reads CASRAGRLLATNEKLFF. CDR3 nucleotide sequence: TGCGCCAGCCGAGCAGGACGGCTCCTGGCAACTAATGAAAAACTGTTTTTT.

The rearrangement joins TRBV7-2 to TRBJ1-5, with a possible D match to TRBD1 (5 bases). The CDR3 runs to 15 residues. V was trimmed by 3 bases and J by 1 base, leaving 10 bases between them. Per germline, CDR1 SGHTA and CDR2 FQGNSA. In DNA, the CDR3 is TGTGCCAGCAGCTTTACGTCAGGGAGCAATCAGCCCCAGCATTTT. Translating gives CASSFTSGSNQPQHF. The full variable domain, in which reference TRBV7-2 and TRBJ1-5 provide the parts outside the CDR3, is GAGVSQSPSNKVTEKGKDVELRCDPISGHTALYWYRQSLGQGLEFLIYFQGNSAPDKSGLPSDRFSAERTGGSVSTLTIQRTQQEDSAVYLCASSFTSGSNQPQHFGDGTRLSIL.